This TCR beta chain was sequenced in a study of control samples from healthy donors and cancer patients. From germline, CDR1 is SGHRS and CDR2 YFSETQ. V was clipped by 3 bases and J by 8 bases; unmatched bases: 7. The CDR3 sequence is 14 residues long. Generated by immunoSEQ multiplex PCR, the TCRdb table keeps only in-frame clones and is missing some. The sample includes about 170,000 clones, 93% of them seen just once. The sequence was obtained from a woman aged 55 to 70 in good health. Material: blood. This chain joins TRBV5-1 and TRBJ1-2; TRBD1 aligns across 10 bases. The CDR3 region is CASSSGQGYEGYTF. The CDR3 bases are TGCGCCAGCAGCTCGGGACAGGGGTACGAGGGCTACACCTTC.